Sequencing of this T cell receptor beta chain was carried out in a study of cytomegalovirus exposure and HLA in healthy donors. This clone appeared a few times. The antigen is not known. Study-level findings and limits: The study had only CMV serostatus as immune exposure information.

Trimming removed 4 bases at V and 5 bases at J, with 21 bases between. This CDR3 is built from 16 residues. Per germline, CDR1 SGHRS and CDR2 YFSETQ. Primers included in the PCR were 60 Vbeta and 13 Jbeta primers. Using immunoSEQ multiplex PCR, the repertoire was profiled, and TCRdb retains in-frame clones only, with some absent. This table holds about 190,000 clones, about 70% found once. V and J are TRBV5-1 and TRBJ1-2, with D maybe TRBD1 (6 bases). This TCR was recovered from a woman in her 30s in good health and CMV-seronegative. Material: PBMCs. The CDR3 spells CASSPGPGERRYGYTF. CDR3 sequence (DNA): TGCGCCAGCAGCCCGGGGCCAGGGGAAAGGCGGTATGGCTACACCTTC. The full variable domain, in which reference TRBV5-1 and TRBJ1-2 provide the parts outside the CDR3, is KAGVTQTPRYLIKTRGQQVTLSCSPISGHRSVSWYQQTPGQGLQFLFEYFSETQRNKGNFPGRFSGRQFSNSRSEMNVSTLELGDSALYLCASSPGPGERRYGYTFGSGTRLTVV.